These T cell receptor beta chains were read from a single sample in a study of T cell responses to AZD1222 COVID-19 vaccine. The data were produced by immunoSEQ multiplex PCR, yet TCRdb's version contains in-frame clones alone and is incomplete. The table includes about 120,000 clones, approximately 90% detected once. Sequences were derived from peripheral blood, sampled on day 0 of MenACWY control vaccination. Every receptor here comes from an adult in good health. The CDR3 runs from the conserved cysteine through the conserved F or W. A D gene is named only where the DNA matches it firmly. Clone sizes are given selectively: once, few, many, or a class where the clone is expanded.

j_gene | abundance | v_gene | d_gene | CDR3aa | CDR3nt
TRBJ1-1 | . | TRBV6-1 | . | CASSDTGTWAEAFF | TGTGCCAGCAGTGACACCGGGACATGGGCTGAAGCTTTCTTT
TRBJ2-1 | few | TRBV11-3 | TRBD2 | CASSLDRLTSGSQVQFF | TGTGCCAGCAGCTTAGATCGGTTAACTAGCGGGAGTCAGGTGCAGTTCTTC
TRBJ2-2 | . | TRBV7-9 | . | CASSLAVGTGELFF | TGTGCCAGCAGCTTAGCTGTGGGCACCGGGGAGCTGTTTTTT
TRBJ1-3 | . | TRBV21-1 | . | CASSKGLLSGNTIYF | TGTGCCAGCAGCAAAGGACTTCTCTCTGGAAACACCATATATTTT
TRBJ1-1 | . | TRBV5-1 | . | CASSVDRNTEAFF | TGCGCCAGCAGCGTAGACAGGAACACTGAAGCTTTCTTT
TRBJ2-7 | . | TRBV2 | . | CASGRNSYEQYF | TGTGCCAGCGGACGGAACTCCTACGAGCAGTACTTC
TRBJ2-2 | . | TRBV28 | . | CASSLQGSRTGELFF | TGTGCCAGCAGTTTACAGGGGAGCAGGACCGGGGAGCTGTTTTTT
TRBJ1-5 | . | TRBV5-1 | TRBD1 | CASSTGTGYNQPQHF | TGCGCCAGCAGCACGGGGACAGGGTACAATCAGCCCCAGCATTTT
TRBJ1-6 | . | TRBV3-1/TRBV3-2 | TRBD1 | CASSYRGQSTYNSPLHF | TGTGCCAGCAGCTACAGGGGCCAGTCTACTTATAATTCACCCCTCCACTTT
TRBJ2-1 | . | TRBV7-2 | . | CASRSGQSQDEQFF | TGTGCCAGCAGATCAGGACAGTCACAGGATGAGCAGTTCTTC
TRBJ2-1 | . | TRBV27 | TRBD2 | CASSLVRSSGQFF | TGTGCCAGCAGTTTAGTTCGGTCTAGCGGGCAGTTCTTC
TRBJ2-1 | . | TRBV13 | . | CASSLYEGLYNEQFF | TGTGCCAGCAGCTTATATGAAGGTCTCTACAATGAGCAGTTCTTC
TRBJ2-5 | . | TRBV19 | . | CASSSPSTVETQYF | TGTGCCAGTAGTAGCCCTTCTACCGTAGAGACCCAGTACTTC
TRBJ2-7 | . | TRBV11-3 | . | CASSLERGGGSYEQYF | TGTGCCAGCAGCTTAGAAAGGGGCGGCGGATCCTACGAGCAGTACTTC
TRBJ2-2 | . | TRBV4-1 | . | CASSQATGPNTGELFF | TGCGCCAGCAGCCAAGCGACAGGTCCGAACACCGGGGAGCTGTTTTTT
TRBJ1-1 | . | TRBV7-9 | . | CASSLVEGEAFF | TGTGCCAGCAGCTTAGTCGAGGGTGAAGCTTTCTTT
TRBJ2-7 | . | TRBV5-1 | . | CASSYAPGVGYEQYF | TGCGCCAGCAGCTACGCCCCAGGCGTAGGCTACGAGCAGTACTTC
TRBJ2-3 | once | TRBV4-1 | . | CASIQGSFRDTQYF | TGCGCCAGCATCCAAGGGAGCTTTCGAGATACGCAGTATTTT
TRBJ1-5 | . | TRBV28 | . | CASRDPGNQPQHF | TGTGCCAGCAGAGATCCCGGCAATCAGCCCCAGCATTTT
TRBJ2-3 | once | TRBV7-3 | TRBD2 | CASSLYPPKSSGGPGTQYF | TGTGCCAGCAGTCTATACCCCCCCAAATCTAGCGGGGGCCCCGGTACGCAGTATTTT
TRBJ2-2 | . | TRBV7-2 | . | CASSPVSGFNGELFF | TGTGCCAGCAGCCCCGTTTCGGGTTTTAACGGGGAGCTGTTTTTT
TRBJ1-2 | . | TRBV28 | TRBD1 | CASSRRDRVDYGYTF | TGTGCCAGCAGCAGAAGGGACAGGGTTGACTATGGCTACACCTTC
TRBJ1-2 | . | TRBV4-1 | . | CASSQGDPYGYTF | TGCGCCAGCAGCCAAGGCGACCCCTATGGCTACACCTTC
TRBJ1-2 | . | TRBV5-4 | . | CASSVGAKAYGYTF | TGTGCCAGCAGCGTCGGGGCAAAGGCCTATGGCTACACCTTC
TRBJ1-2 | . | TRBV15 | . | CATSRDLGSEAGANYGYTF | TGTGCCACCAGCAGAGATCTTGGCAGTGAGGCAGGGGCCAACTATGGCTACACCTTC
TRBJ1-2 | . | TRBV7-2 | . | CASSTRWGPYGYTF | TGTGCCAGCAGCACTCGTTGGGGACCCTATGGCTACACCTTC
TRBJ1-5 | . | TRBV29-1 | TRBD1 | CSRGRGSGQPQHF | TGCAGCCGTGGCAGGGGGTCGGGTCAGCCCCAGCATTTT
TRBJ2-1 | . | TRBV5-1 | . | CASSLGQTYNEQFF | TGCGCCAGCAGCTTGGGACAAACCTACAATGAGCAGTTCTTC